A single sample is the source of the 26 T cell receptor beta chains below, sequenced in a study of shared clonotypes between healthy human individuals. Measured with immunoSEQ multiplex PCR; TCRdb has only the in-frame clones, and not every one. The sample has about 990,000 clones; approximately 78% are singletons. The sequencing sample was made of memory CD4+ T cells from PBMCs. Described subset: CD45RA-negative fraction. Receptors were obtained from a man aged 18-30 years in good health. Some clones in this sample may be carry-over from other donors' samples.

The V gene is TRBV27, the J gene TRBJ1-5; D unresolved. Trimming stripped 5 bases from V and 7 bases from J, with 3 bases between. The CDR3 spans 10 residues. Germline CDR1 MNHEY, CDR2 SMNVEV (reference sequence). The chain's CDR3 is CASSGQPQHF. The CDR3 DNA sequence: TGTGCCAGCAGTGGACAGCCCCAGCATTTT.

The V call is TRBV5-5, the J call TRBJ1-2; TRBD1 aligns across 8 bases. Trimming took 4 bases from V and 2 from J; bases not matched to a gene: 7. CDR1 is SGHKS and CDR2 is YYEKEE in the germline V gene (reference sequence). This CDR3 region has 15 residues. DNA for the CDR3: TGTGCCAGCAGCCCAAGGACAGGGCCAAACTATGGCTACACCTTC. This codes for CASSPRTGPNYGYTF.

The gene calls are TRBV7-9 and TRBJ1-6; D unresolved. The CDR3 sequence is 16 residues long. With 1 base removed from V and 9 bases from J, the gap between germline ends came to 16 bases. Germline lookup yields CDR1 SEHNR and CDR2 FQNEAQ (reference sequence). In nucleotides, the CDR3 is TGTGCCAGCAGCTTAGAGACCGGCCCCCTTATTTCACCCCTCCACTTT. Translating gives CASSLETGPLISPLHF.

This sequence joins TRBV6-6 and TRBJ1-3, with D perhaps TRBD1 (5 bases). The CDR3 is 14 residues long. From germline, CDR1 is MNHNY and CDR2 SVGAGI (reference sequence). Trimming stripped 6 bases from V and 0 bases from J, with 9 bases between. Here the CDR3 reads CASRAGRSGNTIYF. CDR3 in DNA: TGTGCCAGCAGAGCAGGGCGCTCTGGAAACACCATATATTTT.

This clone was found a few times. Within the sample, other DNA sequences also encode this same CDR3. The chain carries TRBV29-1 and TRBJ2-7; D is uncertain. Germline loops: CDR1 SQVTM, CDR2 ANQGSEA. The V end was cut by 6 bases, the J end by 4 bases, with 13 bases between. The CDR3 contains 12 residues. The CDR3 DNA is TGCAGCGTCGTCTCTAGAACTTACGAGCAGTACTTC. It translates to CSVVSRTYEQYF.

This rearrangement joins TRBV25-1 to TRBJ1-3; D gene unclear. This CDR3 contains 12 residues. Germline-derived CDR1 and CDR2 are MGHDK and SYGVNS. Trimming removed 0 bases from V and 8 bases from J, with 5 bases in between. The CDR3 sequence: CASSEYSDTIYF. The CDR3 bases are TGTGCCAGCAGTGAATACTCGGACACCATATATTTT.

The V call is TRBV4-1, the J call TRBJ1-4, with 8 nucleotides matching TRBD1. V lost 4 bases, J lost 8 bases, and 3 bases stayed unmatched. CDR1 is MGHRA, CDR2 YSYEKL, per germline. CDR3 size: 13 residues. CDR3 sequence (DNA): TGCGCCAGCAGCCGGGACAGGAAAGAAAAACTGTTTTTT. This gives the protein CASSRDRKEKLFF.

Here the CDR3 DNA reads TGCGCCAGCAGCCAACAGGACAGGCCCTACTACGAGCAGTACTTC. As protein: CASSQQDRPYYEQYF. This chain joins TRBV4-1 and TRBJ2-7, with 7 bases aligning to TRBD1. The V gene end was trimmed by 2 bases and the J gene end by 3 bases; junction bases not matched to a gene: 7. Germline V lookup: CDR1 MGHRA, CDR2 YSYEKL. This CDR3 contains 15 residues.

To note about this clone: Other DNA sequences in the same sample also yield this CDR3. The chain joins TRBV30 to TRBJ2-3; D assignment may be TRBD1 or TRBD2 (6 bases each). The germline V gene encodes CDR1 GTSNPN and CDR2 SVGIG (reference sequence). Trimming took 0 bases from V and 10 from J, leaving 17 bases between them. The CDR3 has 14 amino acids. CDR3 sequence: CAWSVAGGLYAQYF. In nucleotides, the CDR3 is TGTGCCTGGAGTGTGGCCGGGGGCCTTTATGCGCAGTATTTT.

This clone turned up a few times. This specimen includes other DNA sequences encoding the same CDR3. The gene calls are TRBV5-4 and TRBJ1-2; D is uncertain. Looked up from germline, CDR1 is SGHNT and CDR2 is YYREEE (reference sequence). Trimming pared 2 bases from V and 5 bases from J, leaving 10 bases between. CDR3 length: 13 residues. In nucleotides, the CDR3 is TGTGCCAGCAGCTTATCCAGAGGGTATGGCTACACCTTC. It encodes CASSLSRGYGYTF. The complete variable domain, with remaining parts taken from reference TRBV5-4 and TRBJ1-2, reads ETGVTQSPTHLIKTRGQQVTLRCSSQSGHNTVSWYQQALGQGPQFIFQYYREEENGRGNFPPRFSGLQFPNYSSELNVNALELDDSALYLCASSLSRGYGYTFGSGTRLTVV.

This chain links TRBV7-2 with TRBJ2-1, with TRBD2 as a possible D gene (6 bases). This CDR3 is 15 amino acids long. Germline V gene lookup returns CDR1 SGHTA and CDR2 FQGNSA. V lost 1 base and J lost 8, with 15 bases in between. CDR3 nucleotides: TGTGCCAGCAGCTTAGTTGGTAGCGGACGGGATGAGCAGTTCTTC. Protein sequence: CASSLVGSGRDEQFF.

About this clone itself: This likely came from a read error, as a far larger clone is one base away. The V gene is TRBV7-9, the J gene TRBJ2-7; 8 bases map to TRBD1. The germline gives CDR1 SEHNR, CDR2 FQNEAQ (reference sequence). CDR3 length: 19 amino acids. For the CDR3, the DNA is TGTGCCAGCAGCTTAGCGGTGAGAACAGGGGGACTGGGGTCCTACGAGCGGTACTTC. This encodes CASSLAVRTGGLGSYERYF.

In its sample, this clone was seen once. V gene TRBV11-2 combines with J gene TRBJ2-5; D assignment may be TRBD1 or TRBD2 (6 bases each). The length of the CDR3 is 17 residues. Trimming cost V 2 bases and J 2 bases, with 18 bases left between them. The germline V gene has CDR1 SGHAT and CDR2 FQNNGV. The CDR3 loop is CASSLFLGKGGQETQYF. Here the CDR3 DNA reads TGTGCCAGCAGCTTATTCCTCGGGAAGGGGGGACAAGAGACCCAGTACTTC.

The J gene is TRBJ2-7, the V gene TRBV28; TRBD2 agrees at 7 bases. The CDR3 contains 16 residues. CDR1 and CDR2 (germline): MDHEN, SYDVKM. Trimming removed 3 bases from V and 4 bases from J; junction bases left unmatched: 12. CDR3 protein: CASSFGGSGVPYEQYF. CDR3 nucleotide sequence: TGTGCCAGCAGTTTCGGCGGGAGCGGAGTTCCGTACGAGCAGTACTTC.

This clone was seen only a few times. This chain joins TRBV7-2 and TRBJ1-5, with D unresolved. The CDR3 is 14 residues long. The V end was cut by 1 base, the J end by 3 bases, with 7 bases between. Germline CDR1 and CDR2: SGHTA and FQGNSA. The chain's CDR3 is CASSLEAVNQPQHF. The CDR3 DNA sequence: TGTGCCAGCAGCTTAGAGGCGGTCAATCAGCCCCAGCATTTT.

This clone was observed a handful of times. The V call is TRBV27, the J call TRBJ2-1; 9 nucleotides agree with TRBD1. The germline gives CDR1 MNHEY, CDR2 SMNVEV (reference sequence). V lost 5 bases and J lost 6; bases outside the gene matches: 8. The CDR3 has 15 amino acids. The CDR3 reads CASSRQGDLRNEQFF. The CDR3, as DNA: TGTGCCAGCAGTAGACAGGGGGATTTACGCAATGAGCAGTTCTTC.

The rearrangement joins TRBV20-1 to TRBJ2-3, with D perhaps being TRBD1 or TRBD2 (5 bases each). Per the germline V gene, CDR1 is DFQATT and CDR2 is SNEGSKA (reference sequence). The V end lost 5 bases, the J end lost 6 bases, and 9 bases lay between the germline ends. CDR3 length: 11 amino acids. The CDR3 region has the DNA TGCAGTGCTGGGACGGGGGATACGCAGTATTTT. Translated: CSAGTGDTQYF.

In regard to this clone: The sample has other DNA sequences that encode this CDR3 too. V gene TRBV28 combines with J gene TRBJ1-2, with D tentatively TRBD1 (6 bases). The CDR3 is 13 residues long. The V end was cut by 2 bases, the J end by 4 bases, with 8 bases between. Germline CDR1 is MDHEN and CDR2 is SYDVKM. CDR3 sequence (DNA): TGTGCCAGCAGTTTACAGGGGCCCTATGGCTACACCTTC. Protein product: CASSLQGPYGYTF.

V and J are TRBV6-5 and TRBJ1-5; TRBD1 matches at 8 bases. V trimming: 6 bases; J trimming: 2 bases; junction bases outside the gene matches: 6. This CDR3 comprises 15 residues. Germline values: CDR1 MNHEY, CDR2 SVGAGI. CDR3 amino acids: CASRPTGGGNQPQHF. Here the CDR3 DNA reads TGTGCCAGCAGACCTACAGGGGGAGGCAATCAGCCCCAGCATTTT.

The V gene is TRBV7-6, the J gene TRBJ1-3; possible D gene TRBD1, 6 bases. This CDR3 is built from 16 residues. Germline V gives CDR1 SGHVS, CDR2 FNYEAQ. Trimming cost V 1 base and J 1 base, with 11 bases left between them. As DNA, the CDR3 is TGTGCCAGCAGCTTAGGGGGGGGCAGATCTGGAAACACCATATATTTT. Translation gives CASSLGGGRSGNTIYF.

V and J are TRBV7-2 and TRBJ2-1, with TRBD2 identical over 10 bases. CDR1 and CDR2 (germline): SGHTA, FQGNSA. V shed 4 bases and J 6 bases; nucleotides not matched to a gene: 6. The length of the CDR3 is 15 residues. In DNA, the CDR3 is TGTGCCAGCAGCTCCCTAGCGGGAGTGGTCAATGAGCAGTTCTTC. Its translation is CASSSLAGVVNEQFF.

The chain couples TRBV6-1 to TRBJ2-1; TRBD1 agrees at 7 bases. CDR1 is MNHNS and CDR2 is SASEGT in the germline V gene. The V gene end was trimmed by 8 bases and the J gene end by 7 bases; junction bases not matched to a gene: 14. This CDR3 comprises 15 residues. CDR3 DNA: TGTGCCAGCTTTCCCCAGGACAGGACAGCTAATGAGCAGTTCTTC. This gives the protein CASFPQDRTANEQFF.

This clone has at least ten counts. The chain uses TRBV7-9 and TRBJ1-5; 8 nucleotides align to TRBD1. This CDR3 region has 14 residues. V trimming: 5 bases; J trimming: 2 bases; junction bases outside the gene matches: 2. CDR1 is SEHNR, CDR2 FQNEAQ, per germline (reference sequence). CDR3 sequence (DNA): TGTGCCAGCAGCGCGACAGGGGGCAATCAGCCCCAGCATTTT. Translating it yields CASSATGGNQPQHF.

The CDR3 bases are TGTGCCTGGAGCGCGGACAGGGGGATCCGGAACACTGAAGCTTTCTTT. Translated, it gives CAWSADRGIRNTEAFF. The V call is TRBV30, the J call TRBJ1-1; TRBD1 matches 10 bases. The V and J ends lost 3 bases and 1 base, in that order; junction bases with no gene match: 8. CDR3 length: 16 residues. Germline CDR1 is GTSNPN and CDR2 is SVGIG (reference sequence).

The genes are TRBV25-1 and TRBJ2-5; 8 bases align to TRBD2. The CDR3 length is 16 residues. Germline CDR1 is MGHDK and CDR2 is SYGVNS. The V gene end was trimmed by 6 bases and the J gene end by 4 bases; junction bases not matched to a gene: 13. CDR3 protein: CASSPSNGRGVETQYF. CDR3 sequence (DNA): TGTGCCAGCAGCCCGAGTAACGGGAGGGGAGTAGAGACCCAGTACTTC. Combining the CDR3 with reference TRBV25-1 and TRBJ2-5 gives the whole variable domain EADIYQTPRYLVIGTGKKITLECSQTMGHDKMYWYQQDPGMELHLIHYSYGVNSTEKGDLSSESTVSRIRTEHFPLTLESARPSHTSQYLCASSPSNGRGVETQYFGPGTRLLVL.

This sequence joins TRBV4-2 and TRBJ2-2; 7 bases match TRBD2. CDR1 and CDR2 (germline): LGHNA, YNFKEQ. CDR3 length: 17 amino acids. V trimming: 1 base; J trimming: 0 bases; junction bases outside the gene matches: 5. CDR3 nucleotides: TGTGCCAGCAGCCAAGTAGGGGCGGGGGCGAACACCGGGGAGCTGTTTTTT. Amino acids: CASSQVGAGANTGELFF.